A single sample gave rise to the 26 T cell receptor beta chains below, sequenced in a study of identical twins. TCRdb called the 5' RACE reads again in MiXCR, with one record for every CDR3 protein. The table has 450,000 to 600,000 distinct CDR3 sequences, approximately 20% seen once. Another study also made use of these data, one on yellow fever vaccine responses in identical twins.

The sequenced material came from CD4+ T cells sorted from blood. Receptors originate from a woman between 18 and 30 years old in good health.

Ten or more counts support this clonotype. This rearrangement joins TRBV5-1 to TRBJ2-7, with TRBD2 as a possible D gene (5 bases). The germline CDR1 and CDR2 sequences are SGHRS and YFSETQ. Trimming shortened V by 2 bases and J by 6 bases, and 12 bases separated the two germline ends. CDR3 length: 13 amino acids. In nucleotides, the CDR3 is TGCGCCAGCAGCTTCCCGGGATCTGGCGAGCAGTACTTC. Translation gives CASSFPGSGEQYF.

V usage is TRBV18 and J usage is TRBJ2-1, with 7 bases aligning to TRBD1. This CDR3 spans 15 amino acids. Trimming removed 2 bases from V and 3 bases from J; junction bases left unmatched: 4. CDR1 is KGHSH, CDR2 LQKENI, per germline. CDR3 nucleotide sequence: TGTGCCAGCTCACCAGCGACAGGGCTCTACAATGAGCAGTTCTTC. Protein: CASSPATGLYNEQFF.

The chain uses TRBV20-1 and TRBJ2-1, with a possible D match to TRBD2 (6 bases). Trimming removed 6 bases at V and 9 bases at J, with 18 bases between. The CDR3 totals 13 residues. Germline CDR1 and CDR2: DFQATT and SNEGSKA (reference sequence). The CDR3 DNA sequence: TGCAGTGCCGAATCAGCGGGTATCATTGAGCAGTTCTTC. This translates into CSAESAGIIEQFF.

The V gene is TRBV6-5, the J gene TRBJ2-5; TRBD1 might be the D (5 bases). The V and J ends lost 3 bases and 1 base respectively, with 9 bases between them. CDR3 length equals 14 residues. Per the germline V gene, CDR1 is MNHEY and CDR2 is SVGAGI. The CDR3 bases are TGTGCCAGCAGTTATAGTAGGGGCCAAGAGACCCAGTACTTC. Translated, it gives CASSYSRGQETQYF.

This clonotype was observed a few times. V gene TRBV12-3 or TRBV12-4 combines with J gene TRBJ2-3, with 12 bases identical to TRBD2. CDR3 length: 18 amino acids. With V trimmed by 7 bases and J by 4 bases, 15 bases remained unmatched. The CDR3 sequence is CASTLGNRLAGVPDTQYF. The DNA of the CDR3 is TGTGCCAGCACTTTGGGGAACAGACTAGCGGGAGTACCAGATACGCAGTATTTT.

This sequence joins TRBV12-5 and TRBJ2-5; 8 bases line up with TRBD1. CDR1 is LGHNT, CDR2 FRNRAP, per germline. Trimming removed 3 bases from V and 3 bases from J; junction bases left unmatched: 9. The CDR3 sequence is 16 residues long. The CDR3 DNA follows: TGTGCTAGTGGTTTCGAACGAGGACAGGGAAAAGAGACCCAGTACTTC. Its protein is CASGFERGQGKETQYF.

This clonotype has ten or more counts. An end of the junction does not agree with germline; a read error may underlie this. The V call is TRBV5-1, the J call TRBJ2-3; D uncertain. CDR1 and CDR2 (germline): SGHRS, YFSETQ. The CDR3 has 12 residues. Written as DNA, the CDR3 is TGTGCCAGCAGCTTAGCCTCAGATACGCAGTATTTT. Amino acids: CASSLASDTQYF.

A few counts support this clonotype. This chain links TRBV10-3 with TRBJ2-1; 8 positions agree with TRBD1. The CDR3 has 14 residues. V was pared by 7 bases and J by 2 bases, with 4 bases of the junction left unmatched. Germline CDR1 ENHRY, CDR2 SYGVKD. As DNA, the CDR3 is TGTGCCATCAAACAGGGACAGGCCTACAATGAGCAGTTCTTC. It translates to CAIKQGQAYNEQFF.

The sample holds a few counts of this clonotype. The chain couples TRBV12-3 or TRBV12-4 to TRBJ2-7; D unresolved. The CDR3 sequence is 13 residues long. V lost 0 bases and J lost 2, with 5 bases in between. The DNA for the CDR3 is TGTGCCAGCAGTTTAGCGTTCCCCTACGAGCAGTACTTC. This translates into CASSLAFPYEQYF.

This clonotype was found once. CDR3 sequence: CAISGGRQETQYF. CDR3 DNA sequence: TGTGCCATCAGTGGCGGGAGACAAGAGACCCAGTACTTC. J is TRBJ2-5 and V is TRBV10-3; 7 bases map to TRBD2. The CDR3 is made up of 13 amino acids. J lost 2 bases, V lost 4 bases, and 1 base had no gene match. From germline, CDR1 is ENHRY and CDR2 SYGVKD.

The CDR3 spells CSASKRELRDTQYF. The CDR3 DNA reads TGCAGTGCTAGCAAGCGGGAATTGAGAGATACGCAGTATTTT. The chain uses TRBV20-1 and TRBJ2-3; 7 nucleotides match TRBD2. The germline V gene encodes CDR1 DFQATT and CDR2 SNEGSKA (reference sequence). The CDR3 is 14 residues long. V gave up 3 bases and J gave up 5 bases; unmatched junction bases: 8.

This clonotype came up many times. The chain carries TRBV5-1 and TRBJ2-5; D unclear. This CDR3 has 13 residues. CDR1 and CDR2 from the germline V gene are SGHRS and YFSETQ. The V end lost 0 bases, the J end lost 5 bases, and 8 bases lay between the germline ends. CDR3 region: CASSLDVRETQYF. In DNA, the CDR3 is TGCGCCAGCAGCTTGGATGTGCGGGAGACCCAGTACTTC.

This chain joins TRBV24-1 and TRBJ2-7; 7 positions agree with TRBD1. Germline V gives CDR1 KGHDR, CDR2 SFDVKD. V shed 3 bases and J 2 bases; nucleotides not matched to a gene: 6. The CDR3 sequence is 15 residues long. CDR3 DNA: TGTGCCACCAGTGATACTTCCGGGACAGCCTACGAGCAGTACTTC. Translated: CATSDTSGTAYEQYF.

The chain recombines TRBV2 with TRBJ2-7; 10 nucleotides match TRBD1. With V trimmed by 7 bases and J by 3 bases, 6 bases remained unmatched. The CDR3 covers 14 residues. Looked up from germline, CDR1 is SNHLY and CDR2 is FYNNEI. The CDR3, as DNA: TGTGCCAGCACCACGACAGGGGGCATCTACGAGCAGTACTTC. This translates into CASTTTGGIYEQYF.

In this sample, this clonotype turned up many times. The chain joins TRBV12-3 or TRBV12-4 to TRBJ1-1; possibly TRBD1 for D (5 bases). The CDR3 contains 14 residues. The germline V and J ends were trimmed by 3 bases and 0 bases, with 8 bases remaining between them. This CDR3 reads CASSLAGVNTEAFF. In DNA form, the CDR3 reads TGTGCCAGCAGTTTGGCGGGGGTGAACACTGAAGCTTTCTTT.

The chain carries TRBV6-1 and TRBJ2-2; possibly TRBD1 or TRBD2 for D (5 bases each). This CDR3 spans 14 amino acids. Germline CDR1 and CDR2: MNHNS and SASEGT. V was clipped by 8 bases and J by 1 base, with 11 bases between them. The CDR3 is CASGTLGNTGELFF. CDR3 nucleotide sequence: TGTGCCAGCGGGACCCTCGGGAACACCGGGGAGCTGTTTTTT.

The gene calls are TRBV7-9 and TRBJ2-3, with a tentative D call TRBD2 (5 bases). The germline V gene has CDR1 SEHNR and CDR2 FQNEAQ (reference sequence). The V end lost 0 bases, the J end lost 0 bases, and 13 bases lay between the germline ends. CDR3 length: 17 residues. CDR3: CASSLAFGGPSTDTQYF. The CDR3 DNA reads TGTGCCAGCAGCTTAGCGTTTGGAGGACCCAGCACAGATACGCAGTATTTT.

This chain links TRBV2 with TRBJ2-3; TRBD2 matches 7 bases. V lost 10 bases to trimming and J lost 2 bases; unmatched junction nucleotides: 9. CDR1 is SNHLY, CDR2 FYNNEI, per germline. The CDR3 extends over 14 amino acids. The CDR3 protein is CATSAGVLTDTQYF. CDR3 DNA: TGTGCCACCTCTGCGGGAGTCCTCACAGATACGCAGTATTTT.

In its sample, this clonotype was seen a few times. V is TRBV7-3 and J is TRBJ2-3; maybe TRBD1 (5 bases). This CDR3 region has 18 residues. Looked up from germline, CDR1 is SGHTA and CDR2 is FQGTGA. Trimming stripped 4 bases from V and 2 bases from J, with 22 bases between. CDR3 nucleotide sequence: TGTGCCAGCAGCTCAACGTTATTTCAGGGAATCTTCACAGATACGCAGTATTTT. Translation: CASSSTLFQGIFTDTQYF.

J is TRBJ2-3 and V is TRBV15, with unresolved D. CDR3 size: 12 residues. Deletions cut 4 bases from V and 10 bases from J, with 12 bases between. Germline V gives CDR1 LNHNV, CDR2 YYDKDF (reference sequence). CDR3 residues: CATSTPPGSQYF. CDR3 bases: TGTGCCACCAGCACGCCCCCCGGGTCGCAGTATTTT.

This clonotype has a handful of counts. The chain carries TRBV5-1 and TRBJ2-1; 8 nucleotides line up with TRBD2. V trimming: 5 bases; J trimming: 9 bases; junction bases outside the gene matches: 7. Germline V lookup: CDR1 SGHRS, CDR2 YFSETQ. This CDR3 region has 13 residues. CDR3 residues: CASREREFVEQFF. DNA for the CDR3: TGCGCCAGCAGGGAGCGGGAGTTCGTTGAGCAGTTCTTC. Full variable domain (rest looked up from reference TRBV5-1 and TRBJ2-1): KAGVTQTPRYLIKTRGQQVTLSCSPISGHRSVSWYQQTPGQGLQFLFEYFSETQRNKGNFPGRFSGRQFSNSRSEMNVSTLELGDSALYLCASREREFVEQFFGPGTRLTVL.

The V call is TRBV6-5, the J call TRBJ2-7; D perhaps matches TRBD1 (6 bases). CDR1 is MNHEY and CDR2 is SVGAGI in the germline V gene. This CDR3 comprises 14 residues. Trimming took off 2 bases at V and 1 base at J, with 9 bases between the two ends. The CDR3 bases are TGTGCCAGCAGTTACCCCGGACAGTCCTACGAGCAGTACTTC. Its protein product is CASSYPGQSYEQYF.

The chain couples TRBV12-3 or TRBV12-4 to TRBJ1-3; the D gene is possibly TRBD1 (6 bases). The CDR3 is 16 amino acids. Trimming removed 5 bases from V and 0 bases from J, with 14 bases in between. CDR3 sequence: CASSPQGQLSGNTIYF. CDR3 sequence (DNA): TGTGCCAGCAGTCCCCAGGGGCAACTCTCTGGAAACACCATATATTTT.

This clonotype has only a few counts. The CDR3 region has the DNA TGTGCCAGCAGGATGGAGGGGGGCTCCTACAATGAGCAGTTCTTC. Translation: CASRMEGGSYNEQFF. The chain links TRBV27 to TRBJ2-1; possibly TRBD1 or TRBD2 for D (6 bases each). In germline, CDR1 is MNHEY, CDR2 SMNVEV (reference sequence). V gave up 6 bases and J gave up 0 bases, with 12 bases separating them. The CDR3 has 15 residues.

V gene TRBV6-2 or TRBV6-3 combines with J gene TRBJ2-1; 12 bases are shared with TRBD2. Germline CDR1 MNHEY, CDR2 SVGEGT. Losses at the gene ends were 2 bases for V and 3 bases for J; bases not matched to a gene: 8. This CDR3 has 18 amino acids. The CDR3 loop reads CASSYETSGSRNYNEQFF. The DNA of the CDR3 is TGTGCCAGCAGTTACGAGACTAGCGGGAGTCGGAACTACAATGAGCAGTTCTTC.

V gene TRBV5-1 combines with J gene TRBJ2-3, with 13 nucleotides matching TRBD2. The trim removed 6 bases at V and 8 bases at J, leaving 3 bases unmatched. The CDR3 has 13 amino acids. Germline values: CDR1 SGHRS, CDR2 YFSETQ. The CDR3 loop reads CASTLAGGRTQYF. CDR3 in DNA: TGCGCCAGCACACTAGCGGGGGGGCGTACGCAGTATTTT.